Included here is one T cell receptor (beta chain) sequence, with context. Its matching antigen is unknown. This sample stems from a study of T cell responses to AZD1222 COVID-19 vaccine. This CDR3 is built from 12 residues. CDR1 LGHDT and CDR2 YNNKEL come from the germline V gene (reference sequence). Trimming left V 7 bases short and J 2 bases short, with 5 bases between. Profiled with immunoSEQ multiplex PCR; TCRdb holds only in-frame clones, not every one. The repertoire holds around 110,000 clones, with 70% to 90% as singletons. Study outcomes and limitations: All repertoire sampling was performed exclusively after the peak T cell response.

The V call is TRBV3-1 (or the pseudogene TRBV3-2), the J call TRBJ2-2; D ambiguous. The TCR was taken from an adult in good health. The sequencing here drew on peripheral blood, taken on day 0 of AZD1222 vaccination. CDR3 amino acids: CASNSNTGELFF. The CDR3 bases are TGTGCCAGCAACTCTAACACCGGGGAGCTGTTTTTT.